The next 31 T cell receptor beta chains were all read from a single sample in a study of cytomegalovirus exposure and HLA in healthy donors. Use of 60 Vbeta and 13 Jbeta primers characterized the PCR. The data were produced by immunoSEQ multiplex PCR, yet TCRdb's version contains in-frame clones alone and is incomplete. Here the sample table reports 130,000 or so clones. What was sequenced was PBMCs. The receptors were sampled from a young woman in good health and CMV-seronegative.

The chain recombines TRBV11-2 with TRBJ2-1, with D hard to call. Germline V gene lookup returns CDR1 SGHAT and CDR2 FQNNGV. The length of the CDR3 is 18 residues. The V end was cut by 5 bases, the J end by 8 bases, with 28 bases between. The CDR3 is CASSARTSSFQTLYEQFF. CDR3 bases: TGTGCCAGCAGCGCCCGCACGAGTAGCTTCCAGACCCTGTATGAGCAGTTCTTC.

J is TRBJ2-7 and V is TRBV7-2; TRBD2 agrees at 11 bases. TRBJ2-1 matches the DNA end more closely, so the J call is doubtful. The V gene's germline CDR1 is SGHTA and CDR2 FQGNSA. The CDR3 extends over 16 amino acids. The CDR3 sequence is CASSLAQLAGVTEQFF. DNA of the CDR3: TGTGCCAGCAGCTTAGCGCAACTAGCGGGAGTCACTGAGCAGTTCTTC.

This sequence joins TRBV6-4 and TRBJ2-1, with 7 bases identical to TRBD2. The CDR3 totals 13 residues. Losses at the gene ends were 6 bases for V and 9 bases for J; bases not matched to a gene: 8. Germline CDR1 and CDR2: MRHNA and SNTAGT. The CDR3 DNA reads as TGTGCCAGCAGGGCAGGGACGGGGGGTGAGCAGTTCTTC. Amino acids: CASRAGTGGEQFF.

This rearrangement joins TRBV18 to TRBJ1-6; 8 nucleotides match TRBD1. V shed 4 bases and J 2 bases; nucleotides not matched to a gene: 4. Germline V lookup: CDR1 KGHSH, CDR2 LQKENI. The CDR3 has 16 residues. In DNA form, the CDR3 reads TGTGCCAGCTCACAGGACAGGGAGGCCTATAATTCACCCCTCCACTTT. Its protein product is CASSQDREAYNSPLHF.

The chain is built from TRBV2 and TRBJ2-1, with a weak D call TRBD2 (6 bases). Between the trimmed V and J ends, which lost 7 bases and 6 bases, there was a span of 16 bases. CDR1 SNHLY and CDR2 FYNNEI come from the germline V gene. The CDR3 has 14 amino acids. The CDR3 here is CASTQVDSGNEQFF. The CDR3 region has the DNA TGTGCCAGCACTCAGGTAGATAGCGGCAATGAGCAGTTCTTC.

This chain joins TRBV21-1 and TRBJ2-2; TRBD2 is taken as the D call from the table, unchecked against the DNA. TRBV21-1 counts as a pseudogene. CDR3 length equals 16 residues. The CDR3 DNA reads TGTGCCAGCAGCAAGGTAGGAGGAGATATGACTGGGGAGCTGTTTTTT. Translated: CASSKVGGDMTGELFF.

This sequence joins TRBV19 and TRBJ2-3, with TRBD2 as a possible D gene (7 bases). Germline V lookup: CDR1 LNHDA, CDR2 SQIVND (reference sequence). The CDR3 is 16 residues long. Trimming left V 3 bases short and J 4 bases short, with 17 bases between. The CDR3 spells CASSIGWGGQADTQYF. CDR3 bases: TGTGCCAGTAGTATCGGGTGGGGGGGGCAAGCAGATACGCAGTATTTT.

This chain joins TRBV20-1 and TRBJ2-5; 8 bases are a match to TRBD1. The J segment lost 4 bases and the V segment lost 6 bases, leaving 1 base of the junction unmatched. Germline V gene data show CDR1 as DFQATT and CDR2 as SNEGSKA (reference sequence). CDR3 length: 11 residues. The CDR3 is CSAGTGETQYF. The CDR3 DNA is TGCAGTGCCGGGACAGGAGAGACCCAGTACTTC.

V is TRBV4-3 and J is TRBJ2-6; TRBD1 is a possible D gene (6 bases). The CDR3 length is 19 residues. CDR1 and CDR2 (germline): LGHNA, YSLEER. V gave up 4 bases and J gave up 3 bases, with 22 bases separating them. CDR3 protein: CASSPHWTVGSGGANVLTF. The CDR3 nucleotides are TGCGCCAGCAGCCCCCATTGGACAGTAGGTTCGGGTGGGGCCAACGTCCTGACTTTC.

The chain links TRBV7-3 to TRBJ1-1; 7 bases align to TRBD1. V lost 2 bases to trimming and J lost 3 bases; unmatched junction nucleotides: 3. Germline V gene sequence: CDR1 SGHTA, CDR2 FQGTGA. The CDR3 sequence is 14 residues long. CDR3 region: CASSLQGGDTEAFF. The DNA for the CDR3 is TGTGCCAGCAGCTTACAAGGGGGCGACACTGAAGCTTTCTTT. The variable domain in full, with the rest retrieved from reference TRBV7-3 and TRBJ1-1, is GAGVSQTPSNKVTEKGKYVELRCDPISGHTALYWYRQSLGQGPEFLIYFQGTGAADDSGLPNDRFFAVRPEGSVSTLKIQRTERGDSAVYLCASSLQGGDTEAFFGQGTRLTVV.

The chain is built from TRBV6-6 and TRBJ2-7; no reliable D call. CDR3 length equals 11 residues. Trimming removed 8 bases at V and 6 bases at J, with 11 bases between. The V gene's germline CDR1 is MNHNY and CDR2 SVGAGI (reference sequence). CDR3 DNA: TGTGCCAGCGGAACCGGCGGCGAGCAGTACTTC. This translates into CASGTGGEQYF.

The genes are TRBV10-1 and TRBJ2-1, with 7 bases identical to TRBD1. CDR1 and CDR2 from the germline V gene are WNHNN and SYGVQD (reference sequence). The CDR3 contains 14 residues. Trimming at V came to 5 bases and at J to 8 bases, leaving 9 bases not matched to a gene. CDR3 sequence reads: CASSPTGKGYEQFF. The CDR3 DNA reads as TGCGCCAGCAGTCCGACAGGGAAAGGATATGAGCAGTTCTTC.

The genes are TRBV21-1 and TRBJ2-4; the D call in the table, TRBD1, was not verified against the DNA. TRBV21-1 is reported as a pseudogene. The CDR3 length is 13 residues. The CDR3 nucleotides read TGTGCCAGTCCGAGCTCCCAGGGCAACATTCAGTACTTC. It encodes CASPSSQGNIQYF.

The chain links TRBV4-2 to TRBJ1-5; D ambiguous. CDR3 length equals 15 residues. CDR1 is LGHNA and CDR2 is YNFKEQ in the germline V gene. The V end lost 3 bases, the J end lost 0 bases, and 9 bases lay between the germline ends. CDR3 in amino acids: CASSQVSNSNQPQHF. The CDR3 coding sequence is TGTGCCAGCAGCCAGGTGTCTAATAGCAATCAGCCCCAGCATTTT.

This chain links TRBV19 with TRBJ2-3; TRBD2 might be the D (5 bases). The CDR3 extends over 16 amino acids. Germline values: CDR1 LNHDA, CDR2 SQIVND (reference sequence). Deletions cut 3 bases from V and 1 base from J, with 14 bases between. Here the CDR3 reads CASSILPAAGTDTQYF. DNA of the CDR3: TGTGCCAGTAGTATTCTGCCAGCGGCCGGCACAGATACGCAGTATTTT.

The V and J genes are TRBV4-1 and TRBJ2-1, with 10 nucleotides matching TRBD2. CDR1 and CDR2 (germline): MGHRA, YSYEKL. There are 15 residues in the CDR3. The trim removed 1 base at V and 6 bases at J, leaving 3 bases unmatched. The CDR3, as DNA: TGCGCCAGCAGCCAAGGGACTAGCGGTTCCAATGAGCAGTTCTTC. Its translation is CASSQGTSGSNEQFF.

The J gene is TRBJ2-3, the V gene TRBV4-3, with D perhaps matching TRBD2 (6 bases). Germline CDR1 LGHNA, CDR2 YSLEER. The CDR3 runs to 18 residues. V shed 0 bases and J shed 2 bases, with 18 bases lying between them. The CDR3 sequence: CASSQDIRYSGTTDTQYF. Written as DNA, the CDR3 is TGCGCCAGCAGCCAAGACATACGCTATAGCGGAACCACAGATACGCAGTATTTT.

The rearrangement uses TRBV29-1 and TRBJ2-5; 11 bases align to TRBD2. The germline CDR1 and CDR2 sequences are SQVTM and ANQGSEA. The ends lost 6 bases at V and 4 bases at J; junction bases unmatched: 10. This CDR3 is 15 amino acids long. CDR3 bases: TGCAGCGTGACCCCCGGGACTAGCGGAGTAGAGACCCAGTACTTC. Amino acid sequence: CSVTPGTSGVETQYF. Based on the CDR3 plus reference TRBV29-1 and TRBJ2-5, the full variable domain is SAVISQKPSRDICQRGTSLTIQCQVDSQVTMMFWYRQQPGQSLTLIATANQGSEATYESGFVIDKFPISRPNLTFSTLTVSNMSPEDSSIYLCSVTPGTSGVETQYFGPGTRLLVL.

The genes are TRBV7-8 and TRBJ2-1, with 9 positions matching TRBD2. The germline CDR1 and CDR2 sequences are SGHVS and FQNEAQ. CDR3 length: 15 residues. The V segment lost 4 bases and the J segment 5 bases; nucleotides outside the gene matches: 6. The CDR3 sequence is CASSSIAGVNNEQFF. The CDR3 DNA reads TGTGCCAGCAGCTCCATAGCGGGAGTGAACAATGAGCAGTTCTTC.

This chain uses TRBV7-9 with TRBJ1-4; no firm D call. V was clipped by 1 base and J by 8 bases, with 5 bases between them. The CDR3 has 12 amino acids. Germline CDR1 is SEHNR and CDR2 is FQNEAQ (reference sequence). The CDR3 reads CASSLGLEKLFF. In nucleotides, the CDR3 is TGTGCCAGCAGCTTAGGACTCGAAAAACTGTTTTTT.

This sequence joins TRBV19 and TRBJ2-3; TRBD2 matches at 11 bases. The CDR3 runs to 16 residues. Trimming took 9 bases from V and 3 from J; bases not matched to a gene: 11. Germline V gene sequence: CDR1 LNHDA, CDR2 SQIVND (reference sequence). Here the CDR3 DNA reads TGTGCCAGCCAGAAACTAGCGGGAGTCCCAACAGATACGCAGTATTTT. It translates to CASQKLAGVPTDTQYF.

Concerning this clone itself: Sequence at one end of the junction differs from germline and may be a read error. Distinct nucleotide sequences in the sample also encode this CDR3. The rearrangement joins TRBV7-3 to TRBJ2-7; the D is unclear. The CDR3 spans 11 residues. Germline CDR1 is SGHTA and CDR2 is FQGTGA. CDR3 sequence reads: CASSSTFRQYF. CDR3 coding DNA: TGCGCCAGCAGCTCCACCTTTAGGCAGTACTTC.

J is TRBJ2-1 and V is TRBV7-9, with D possibly matching TRBD2 (6 bases). The CDR3 runs to 13 residues. Between the trimmed V and J ends, which lost 8 bases and 7 bases, there was a span of 15 bases. The V gene's germline CDR1 is SEHNR and CDR2 FQNEAQ (reference sequence). CDR3 loop: CASLAGGKNEQFF. The CDR3 nucleotides read TGTGCCAGCCTTGCCGGCGGGAAGAATGAGCAGTTCTTC.

Notes on this clone: Other DNA sequences of this sample code for an identical CDR3. The rearrangement uses TRBV28 and TRBJ1-5; D is unclear. The V gene lost 3 bases and the J gene lost 2 bases, with 11 bases spanning the gap. Germline assignment: CDR1 MDHEN and CDR2 SYDVKM. The CDR3 consists of 15 residues. This CDR3 reads CASSFRSGGNQPQHF. The CDR3 nucleotides are TGTGCCAGCAGTTTTAGGTCGGGTGGCAATCAGCCCCAGCATTTT.

The rearrangement joins TRBV9 to TRBJ2-3, with 10 bases identical to TRBD2. Germline-derived CDR1 and CDR2 are SGDLS and YYNGEE. This CDR3 contains 18 residues. The V and J ends lost 0 bases and 5 bases, in that order; junction bases with no gene match: 12. The CDR3 protein is CASSVAPVAGGPRDTQYF. CDR3 bases: TGTGCCAGCAGCGTAGCTCCGGTAGCGGGAGGACCCAGAGATACGCAGTATTTT.

This chain links TRBV30 with TRBJ2-1, with unresolved D. The germline CDR1 and CDR2 sequences are GTSNPN and SVGIG (reference sequence). The ends were cut back, 3 bases at V and 4 bases at J, with 4 bases in the middle. The CDR3 extends over 11 amino acids. CDR3 residues: CAWRSYNEQFF. CDR3 bases: TGTGCCTGGAGATCGTACAATGAGCAGTTCTTC.

The gene calls are TRBV7-3 and TRBJ2-1; 7 nucleotides agree with TRBD2. Per the germline V gene, CDR1 is SGHTA and CDR2 is FQGTGA. Trimming cost V 5 bases and J 10 bases; bases outside gene matches: 17. This CDR3 has 16 residues. The CDR3 region is CASSRSAVRGSNEQFF. CDR3 coding DNA: TGTGCCAGCAGCCGGAGTGCGGTGCGGGGGTCAAACGAGCAGTTCTTC. The full variable domain, its missing parts supplied by reference TRBV7-3 and TRBJ2-1, is GAGVSQTPSNKVTEKGKYVELRCDPISGHTALYWYRQSLGQGPEFLIYFQGTGAADDSGLPNDRFFAVRPEGSVSTLKIQRTERGDSAVYLCASSRSAVRGSNEQFFGPGTRLTVL.

V is TRBV6-1 and J is TRBJ2-7, with a weak D call TRBD1 (5 bases). The CDR3 covers 12 residues. Between the trimmed V and J ends, which lost 2 bases and 8 bases, there was a span of 10 bases. Germline CDR1 and CDR2: MNHNS and SASEGT. This chain's CDR3 is CASSEIGEKQYV. The CDR3 nucleotides are TGTGCCAGCAGTGAAATAGGGGAAAAGCAGTACGTC.

The CDR3 bases are TGTGCCAGCAGCTTGGCACCGGGACTAGCGGGGAAAGAGACCCAGTACTTC. It specifies CASSLAPGLAGKETQYF. The gene calls are TRBV5-4 and TRBJ2-5; 13 positions agree with TRBD2. This CDR3 region has 17 residues. The junction had 5 bases not matched to a gene; V was cut back by 0 bases and J by 3 bases. Germline lookup yields CDR1 SGHNT and CDR2 YYREEE (reference sequence).

The genes are TRBV5-6 and TRBJ1-1, with D uncertain. CDR3 length equals 15 residues. CDR1 and CDR2 (germline): SGHDT, YYEEEE. Trimming stripped 0 bases from V and 0 bases from J, with 9 bases between. CDR3 nucleotide sequence: TGTGCCAGCAGCTTGGGCCCGCGTATGAACACTGAAGCTTTCTTT. Its translation: CASSLGPRMNTEAFF.

This rearrangement joins TRBV7-3 to TRBJ2-1, with a tentative D call TRBD2 (5 bases). Trimming stripped 5 bases from V and 5 bases from J, with 13 bases between. CDR1 is SGHTA, CDR2 FQGTGA, per germline. The CDR3 runs to 14 residues. The CDR3 sequence: CASSPGPGNNEQFF. The CDR3 DNA sequence: TGTGCCAGCAGCCCGGGTCCGGGAAACAATGAGCAGTTCTTC.